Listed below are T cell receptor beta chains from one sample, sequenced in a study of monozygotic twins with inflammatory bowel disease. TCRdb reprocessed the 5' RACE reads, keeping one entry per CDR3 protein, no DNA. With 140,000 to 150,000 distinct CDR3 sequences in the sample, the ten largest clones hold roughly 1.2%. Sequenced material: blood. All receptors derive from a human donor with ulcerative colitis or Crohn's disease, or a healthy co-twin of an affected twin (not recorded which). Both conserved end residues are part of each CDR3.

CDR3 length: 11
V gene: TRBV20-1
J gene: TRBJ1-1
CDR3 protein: CSAIVYTEAFF

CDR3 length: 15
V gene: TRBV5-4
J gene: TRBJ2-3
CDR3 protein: CASSLGDRAKDTQYF

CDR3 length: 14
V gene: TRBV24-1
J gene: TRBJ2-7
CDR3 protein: CATSDLGQGHEQYF

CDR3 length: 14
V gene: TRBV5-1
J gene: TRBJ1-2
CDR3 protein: CASSVGQVRHGYTF

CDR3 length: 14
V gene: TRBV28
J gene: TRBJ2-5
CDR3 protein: CASRLAGGSKTQYF

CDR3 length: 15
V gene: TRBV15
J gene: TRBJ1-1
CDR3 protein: CATSRERTENTEAFF

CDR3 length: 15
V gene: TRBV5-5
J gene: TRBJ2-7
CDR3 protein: CASSLEDRGHNEQYF

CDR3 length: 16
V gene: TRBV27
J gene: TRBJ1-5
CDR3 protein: CASSPRTGGGNQPQHF

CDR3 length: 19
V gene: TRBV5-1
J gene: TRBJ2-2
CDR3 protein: CASSPPRKRDRGFTGELFF

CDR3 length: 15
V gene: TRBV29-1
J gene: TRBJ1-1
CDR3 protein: CSVARQGARNTEAFF

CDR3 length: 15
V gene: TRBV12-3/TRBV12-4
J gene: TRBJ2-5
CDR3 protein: CASSLGGGQAETQYF

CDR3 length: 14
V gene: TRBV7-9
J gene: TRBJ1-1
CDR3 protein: CASSPTGDRTEAFF

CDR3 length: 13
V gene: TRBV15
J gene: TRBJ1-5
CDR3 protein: CATSLGQNQPQHF

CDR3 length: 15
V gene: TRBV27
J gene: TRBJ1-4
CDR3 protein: CASSLNWASGGKLFF

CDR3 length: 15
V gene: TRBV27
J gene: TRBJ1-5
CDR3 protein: CAPRWDRGRYQPQHF

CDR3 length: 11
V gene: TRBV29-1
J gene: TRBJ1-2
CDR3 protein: CSENRGGGYTF

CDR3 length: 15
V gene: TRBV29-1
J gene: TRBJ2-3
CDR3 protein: CSVEGGTSGLDTQYF

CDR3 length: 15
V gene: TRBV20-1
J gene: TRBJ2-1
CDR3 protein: CSARTGGGSYNEQFF

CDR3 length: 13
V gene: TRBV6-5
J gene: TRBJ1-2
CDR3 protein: CASSYSDNYGYTF

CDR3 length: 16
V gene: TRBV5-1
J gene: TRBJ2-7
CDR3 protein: CASSARLAGGSYEQYF

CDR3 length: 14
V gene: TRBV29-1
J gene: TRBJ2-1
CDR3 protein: CSVLQVVTYNEQFF

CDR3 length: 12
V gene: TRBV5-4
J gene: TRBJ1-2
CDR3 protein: CASSPNRDGYTF

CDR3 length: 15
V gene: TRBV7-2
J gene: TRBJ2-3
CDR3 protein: CASSILAGGPDTQYF

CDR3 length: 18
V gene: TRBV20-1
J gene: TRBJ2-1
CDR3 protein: CSAPPDSGIFGAYNEQFF

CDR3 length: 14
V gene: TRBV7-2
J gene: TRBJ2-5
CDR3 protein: CASKGLAGIETQYF

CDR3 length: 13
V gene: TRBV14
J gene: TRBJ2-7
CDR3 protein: CASSQRQDYEQYF

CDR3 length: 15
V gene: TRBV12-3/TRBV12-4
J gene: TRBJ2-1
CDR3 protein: CASSSRTRPWNKQFF

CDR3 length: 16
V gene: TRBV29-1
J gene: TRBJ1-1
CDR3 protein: CSSSAGDREDRVGAFF

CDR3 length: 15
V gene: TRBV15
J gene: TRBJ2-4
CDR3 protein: CATSRDPGAKNIQYF

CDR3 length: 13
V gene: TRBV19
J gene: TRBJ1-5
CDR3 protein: CASSTSDGQPQHF

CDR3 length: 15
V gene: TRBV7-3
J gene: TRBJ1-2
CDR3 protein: CASSLTGEGSYGYTF